This is a list of T cell receptor beta chains from one sample in a study of monozygotic twins with inflammatory bowel disease. Using the 5' RACE reads, TCRdb records one entry per CDR3 protein without DNA. Its listing shows fewer than 550,000 distinct CDR3 sequences. The sequencing input was blood. The source is a human donor with ulcerative colitis or Crohn's disease, or a healthy co-twin of an affected twin (not recorded which). Each CDR3 is given with its conserved first and last residue.

J gene | V gene | CDR3 protein
TRBJ1-2 | TRBV3-1 | CATSGQRTGNGYTF
TRBJ2-5 | TRBV5-4 | CASSLEDQETQYF
TRBJ2-2 | TRBV24-1 | CATSDLARNTGELFF
TRBJ1-2 | TRBV5-5 | CASSGEQGRLGYGYTF
TRBJ1-2 | TRBV29-1 | CSVVQGRAYGYTF
TRBJ2-7 | TRBV7-9 | CASSPIALIYEQYF
TRBJ1-5 | TRBV6-5 | CASSYSGRRRFNQPQHF
TRBJ2-7 | TRBV27 | CASSSTRGGPLPSRQYF
TRBJ1-2 | TRBV27 | CASSPRAGEGYTF
TRBJ2-5 | TRBV28 | CASSPPPRGTQETQYF
TRBJ2-5 | TRBV6-5 | CASSHGTSGIQETQYF
TRBJ2-1 | TRBV5-1 | CASSLVAGVSYNEQFF
TRBJ1-1 | TRBV5-6 | CASSLPGQPGNTEAFF
TRBJ2-2 | TRBV29-1 | CSVQGTALTGELFF
TRBJ2-5 | TRBV5-1 | CASHRARGQETQYF
TRBJ1-1 | TRBV20-1 | CSARVPWMNTEAFF
TRBJ2-1 | TRBV5-1 | CASSLVAGVNYEQFF
TRBJ2-5 | TRBV2 | CASSEIQETQYF
TRBJ2-7 | TRBV11-2 | CASSPSPLQVYEQYF
TRBJ1-5 | TRBV12-3/TRBV12-4 | CASSNSGSEPQHF
TRBJ2-5 | TRBV15 | CATSRGNRGRRETQYF
TRBJ2-5 | TRBV28 | CASSHLEWSAQETQYF
TRBJ2-1 | TRBV20-1 | CSARDRESYNEQFF
TRBJ2-7 | TRBV5-1 | CASSLGFGQGGEQYF
TRBJ2-7 | TRBV12-3/TRBV12-4 | CASSDSYGYEQYF
TRBJ1-2 | TRBV12-3/TRBV12-4 | CASSFGEQDGYTF
TRBJ1-2 | TRBV5-4 | CASSSGPTNYGYTF
TRBJ1-4 | TRBV24-1 | CATSAPLPRNATNEKLFF
TRBJ1-2 | TRBV5-1 | CASSLDGTGAYGYTF
TRBJ2-1 | TRBV7-3 | CASSLTFGQANEQFF
TRBJ2-4 | TRBV20-1 | CSAIPRDVRSGGIAKNIQYF
TRBJ2-2 | TRBV12-3/TRBV12-4 | CASRSGTAGTGELFF
TRBJ1-1 | TRBV10-2 | CASNLKGDSAEAFF
TRBJ2-7 | TRBV20-1 | CSARDRLGNWGEQYF
TRBJ2-7 | TRBV9 | CASSAATGSYEQYF
TRBJ2-7 | TRBV7-2 | CASSLGGTPDEQYF
TRBJ1-2 | TRBV12-3/TRBV12-4 | CASSLEWAGDGYTF
TRBJ1-2 | TRBV6-5 | CASSQKGYGYTF
TRBJ2-1 | TRBV5-1 | CASSPSGNYNEQFF
TRBJ2-1 | TRBV20-1 | CSAAEGRSSYNEQFF
TRBJ2-3 | TRBV28 | CASSLGGPPQYF
TRBJ2-2 | TRBV10-3 | CAIRKGTGWDTGELFF
TRBJ1-2 | TRBV7-2 | CASSLVQGGYGYTF
TRBJ2-1 | TRBV10-3 | CAISEWGGHEQFF
TRBJ2-5 | TRBV5-1 | CASRDRAYQETQYF
TRBJ1-1 | TRBV5-1 | CASGLRGRTEAFF
TRBJ1-5 | TRBV20-1 | CSARAGPNQPQHF
TRBJ1-1 | TRBV5-5 | CASSPSLGGSMNTEAFF